Each of the 24 T cell receptor beta chains below was sequenced from the same sample in a study of shared clonotypes between healthy human individuals. Some clones are missing from TCRdb's copy, which holds only in-frame ones; the method was immunoSEQ multiplex PCR. Here the sample spans under 2.5 million clones, roughly 90% being singletons. Specimen: naive CD4+ T cells from PBMCs. Subset: CD45RA+ positively selected. The source of these receptors is a young man in good health. Some clones in this sample may be carry-over from other donors' samples.

The chain employs TRBV10-2 and TRBJ1-5; D ambiguous. V was trimmed by 5 bases and J by 3 bases, leaving 11 bases between them. The germline CDR1 and CDR2 sequences are WSHSY and SAAADI. CDR3 length: 14 residues. The CDR3 DNA reads TGCGCCAGCAGTCCTACACAGATCAATCAGCCCCAGCATTTT. Encoded protein: CASSPTQINQPQHF.

CDR3 nucleotides: TGTGCCAGTTCGGACAGGGGGACCTACGAGCAGTACTTC. Translating it yields CASSDRGTYEQYF. The chain is built from TRBV19 and TRBJ2-7, with TRBD1 matching over 10 bases. The CDR3 spans 13 residues. J lost 2 bases, V lost 8 bases, and 3 bases had no gene match. Germline CDR1 LNHDA, CDR2 SQIVND (reference sequence).

This CDR3 reads CASSLILNTGELFF. In nucleotides, the CDR3 is TGCGCCAGCAGCTTAATACTCAACACCGGGGAGCTGTTTTTT. V is TRBV5-1 and J is TRBJ2-2; D is ambiguous. Germline CDR1 is SGHRS and CDR2 is YFSETQ. V lost 2 bases and J 2 bases, leaving 7 bases between the germline ends. The length of the CDR3 is 14 residues.

This chain uses TRBV5-8 with TRBJ2-7; D ambiguous. The CDR3 sequence is 12 residues long. From germline, CDR1 is SGHTS and CDR2 YDEGEE. V was clipped by 4 bases and J by 3 bases, with 8 bases between them. CDR3 region: CASSKNSYEQYF. For the CDR3, the DNA is TGTGCCAGCAGCAAAAACAGCTACGAGCAGTACTTC.

This clone has just one count. The chain couples TRBV7-2 to TRBJ1-4; D call uncertain. The CDR3 has 14 amino acids. V lost 5 bases, J lost 7 bases, and 14 bases lay in between. Germline CDR1 is SGHTA and CDR2 is FQGNSA. The CDR3 reads CASSRAGNFEKLFF. The CDR3 bases are TGTGCCAGCAGCCGCGCCGGCAACTTTGAAAAACTGTTTTTT.

V usage is TRBV5-1 and J usage is TRBJ2-2; D uncertain. This CDR3 region has 11 residues. From germline, CDR1 is SGHRS and CDR2 YFSETQ. V was shortened by 1 base and J by 8 bases, with 3 bases between the two germline ends. Here the CDR3 reads CASSLFGELFF. CDR3 in DNA: TGCGCCAGCAGCTTGTTTGGGGAGCTGTTTTTT.

The chain couples TRBV7-6 to TRBJ1-4; D gene ambiguous. The germline V gene encodes CDR1 SGHVS and CDR2 FNYEAQ. The CDR3 runs to 13 residues. V gave up 1 base and J gave up 8 bases, with 8 bases separating them. The CDR3: CASSLVHREKLFF. For the CDR3, the DNA is TGTGCCAGCAGCTTAGTTCATCGCGAAAAACTGTTTTTT. Complete variable domain (other parts from reference TRBV7-6 and TRBJ1-4): GAGVSQSPRYKVTKRGQDVALRCDPISGHVSLYWYRQALGQGPEFLTYFNYEAQQDKSGLPNDRFSAERPEGSISTLTIQRTEQRDSAMYRCASSLVHREKLFFGSGTQLSVL.

This chain links TRBV6-5 with TRBJ1-3; D perhaps matches TRBD1 (6 bases). This CDR3 comprises 15 residues. Germline V CDR1 and CDR2: MNHEY, SVGAGI. The germline V and J ends were trimmed by 4 bases and 2 bases, with 12 bases remaining between them. The CDR3 DNA reads as TGTGCCAGCAGTTCTGGCGGGGGGCCTGGAAACACCATATATTTT. Protein sequence: CASSSGGGPGNTIYF.

On this clone itself: Other DNA variants within this sample encode the same CDR3. This rearrangement joins TRBV5-1 to TRBJ1-5, with D perhaps TRBD1 (5 bases). This CDR3 comprises 14 residues. With 2 bases removed from V and 3 bases from J, the gap between germline ends came to 9 bases. Looked up from germline, CDR1 is SGHRS and CDR2 is YFSETQ. This CDR3 is CASSLDGANQPQHF. The DNA for the CDR3 is TGCGCCAGCAGCTTAGACGGGGCCAATCAGCCCCAGCATTTT.

V is TRBV28 and J is TRBJ2-5; 11 positions match TRBD2. Germline-derived CDR1 and CDR2 are MDHEN and SYDVKM. The V and J ends lost 3 bases and 5 bases, in that order; junction bases with no gene match: 8. The CDR3 totals 16 residues. DNA of the CDR3: TGTGCCAGCAGTTTTGGGGCTAGCGGGAGGCGGGAGACCCAGTACTTC. Residues: CASSFGASGRRETQYF.

CDR3 sequence reads: CASSYLTSGKYNEQFF. The CDR3 DNA follows: TGTGCCAGCAGCTACCTGACTAGCGGGAAGTACAATGAGCAGTTCTTC. This rearrangement joins TRBV7-6 to TRBJ2-1; TRBD2 aligns across 11 bases. J was trimmed by 4 bases and V by 4 bases; bases with no gene match: 6. The CDR3 sequence is 16 residues long. Germline assignment: CDR1 SGHVS and CDR2 FNYEAQ.

V usage is TRBV4-2 and J usage is TRBJ2-1; 7 nucleotides align to TRBD2. The trim removed 3 bases at V and 1 base at J, leaving 9 bases unmatched. This CDR3 comprises 17 residues. CDR1 and CDR2 (germline): LGHNA, YNFKEQ. CDR3 loop: CASSQFPSGPSYNEQFF. CDR3 DNA sequence: TGTGCCAGCAGCCAGTTCCCTAGCGGCCCGTCCTACAATGAGCAGTTCTTC.

This rearrangement joins TRBV11-3 to TRBJ2-2, with TRBD1 identical over 8 bases. The CDR3 loop spans 14 amino acids. With 5 bases clipped from V and 7 bases from J, the junction kept 6 bases outside the gene matches. The germline V gene has CDR1 SGHNT and CDR2 YENEEA. The CDR3 nucleotides are TGTGCCAGCAGCCCCGGACAGGGACACGGGGAGCTGTTTTTT. Translated, it gives CASSPGQGHGELFF.

The chain employs TRBV11-2 and TRBJ1-1; perhaps TRBD1 as D (6 bases). V shed 1 base and J shed 2 bases, with 11 bases lying between them. Germline V gene lookup returns CDR1 SGHAT and CDR2 FQNNGV. This CDR3 region has 15 residues. The CDR3 region has the DNA TGTGCCAGCAGCTTAGGCCGGACAGTCAACACTGAAGCTTTCTTT. Its protein product is CASSLGRTVNTEAFF.

For the CDR3, the DNA is TGTGCCAGCAGCTTAACAAAAGGGTCGGATACGCAGTATTTT. Protein product: CASSLTKGSDTQYF. The chain links TRBV7-3 to TRBJ2-3; unclear D gene. V lost 0 bases and J lost 6, with 10 bases in between. The CDR3 length is 14 residues. CDR1 and CDR2 from the germline V gene are SGHTA and FQGTGA.

The V call is TRBV5-1, the J call TRBJ2-7; 7 bases match TRBD2. V shed 1 base and J 6 bases; nucleotides not matched to a gene: 7. This CDR3 is 14 amino acids long. From germline, CDR1 is SGHRS and CDR2 YFSETQ. The CDR3 loop reads CASSLLGLVGEQYF. DNA for the CDR3: TGCGCCAGCAGCTTGTTAGGACTAGTAGGCGAGCAGTACTTC.

The rearrangement links TRBV27 to TRBJ2-2; D unresolved. V shed 5 bases and J shed 2 bases, with 6 bases lying between them. CDR1 and CDR2 (germline): MNHEY, SMNVEV (reference sequence). The CDR3 runs to 13 residues. DNA for the CDR3: TGTGCCAGCAGTATCCTTAACACCGGGGAGCTGTTTTTT. It encodes CASSILNTGELFF.

This chain joins TRBV5-6 and TRBJ2-1, with 8 bases identical to TRBD2. This CDR3 is 14 amino acids long. Germline V gives CDR1 SGHDT, CDR2 YYEEEE. Trimming removed 7 bases from V and 5 bases from J; junction bases left unmatched: 8. The CDR3 is CASGRLARHNEQFF. For the CDR3, the DNA is TGTGCCAGCGGCAGACTAGCGCGCCACAATGAGCAGTTCTTC. The full variable domain, with the rest looked up from reference TRBV5-6 and TRBJ2-1, is DAGVTQSPTHLIKTRGQQVTLRCSPKSGHDTVSWYQQALGQGPQFIFQYYEEEERQRGNFPDRFSGHQFPNYSSELNVNALLLGDSALYLCASGRLARHNEQFFGPGTRLTVL.

In this sample, this clone turned up once. The chain recombines TRBV27 with TRBJ2-5; 7 bases align to TRBD2. The CDR3 contains 15 residues. Germline trimming cut 8 bases from V and 6 bases from J; bases unmatched to any gene: 15. In germline, CDR1 is MNHEY, CDR2 SMNVEV (reference sequence). This chain's CDR3 is CASRRGGGPQQTQYF. CDR3 nucleotide sequence: TGTGCCAGCCGCCGTGGGGGAGGGCCTCAGCAGACCCAGTACTTC.

This chain joins TRBV4-1 and TRBJ2-5; 10 positions agree with TRBD2. Trimming took 0 bases from V and 4 from J; bases not matched to a gene: 11. The CDR3 is 18 amino acids. Germline CDR1 is MGHRA and CDR2 is YSYEKL. Written as DNA, the CDR3 is TGCGCCAGCAGCCAAGATAGAGCGGGAGGGCCATCATCAGAGACCCAGTACTTC. This sequence encodes CASSQDRAGGPSSETQYF.

This clone was seen only once. The CDR3 nucleotides read TGCGCCAGCAGCTTGGAGGCCACTACCCGATCTTACGAGCAGTACTTC. Translated, it gives CASSLEATTRSYEQYF. The J gene is TRBJ2-7, the V gene TRBV5-1; D remains unclear. Germline CDR1 and CDR2: SGHRS and YFSETQ. V lost 0 bases to trimming and J lost 4 bases, with 17 bases between them. CDR3 size: 16 residues.

This clone was seen more than once but under ten times. This rearrangement joins TRBV7-9 to TRBJ1-5, with a weak D call TRBD1 (6 bases). The CDR3 has 14 amino acids. Germline V CDR1 and CDR2: SEHNR, FQNEAQ (reference sequence). V was cut by 4 bases and J by 7 bases, with 14 bases left in between. CDR3 in amino acids: CASSSPGADQPQHF. DNA of the CDR3: TGTGCCAGCAGCTCTCCAGGGGCAGACCAGCCCCAGCATTTT.

This chain connects TRBV7-2 to TRBJ2-5, with TRBD2 as a possible D gene (6 bases). This CDR3 comprises 14 residues. From germline, CDR1 is SGHTA and CDR2 FQGNSA. V gave up 4 bases and J gave up 3 bases, with 12 bases separating them. CDR3 DNA sequence: TGTGCCAGCAGCTGGAGGGTGGCCGAAGAGACCCAGTACTTC. Translation: CASSWRVAEETQYF.

The V gene is TRBV5-1, the J gene TRBJ2-1; TRBD1 aligns across 8 bases. CDR1 and CDR2 (germline): SGHRS, YFSETQ. The CDR3 extends over 13 amino acids. V was clipped by 4 bases and J by 10 bases; unmatched bases: 7. The CDR3 DNA reads TGCGCCAGCAGCCCCGGACAGGGTTCGGAGCAGTTCTTC. Its translation: CASSPGQGSEQFF. The variable domain in full, with the rest retrieved from reference TRBV5-1 and TRBJ2-1, is KAGVTQTPRYLIKTRGQQVTLSCSPISGHRSVSWYQQTPGQGLQFLFEYFSETQRNKGNFPGRFSGRQFSNSRSEMNVSTLELGDSALYLCASSPGQGSEQFFGPGTRLTVL.